Listed below are T cell receptor beta chains from one sample, sequenced in a study of shared clonotypes between healthy human individuals. The table came from immunoSEQ multiplex PCR; TCRdb's copy has only in-frame clones and leaves some out. The sample lists around 530,000 clones; 70% to 80% were seen once. Sequenced sample: PBMCs. The receptors derive from a woman between 40 and 50 years old in good health. Some clones in this sample may be carry-over from other donors' samples. Both conserved end residues are part of each CDR3. D genes are given only for firm matches. A clone size is listed for some rows: how often the clone was seen (once, few, many), or a class if it is expanded.

D	size	V	J	DNA	CDR3
-	-	TRBV4-3	TRBJ1-2	TGCGCCAGCAGCCAAGGGACCGCAGCTAACTATGGCTACACCTTC	CASSQGTAANYGYTF
TRBD1	few	TRBV6-5	TRBJ1-1	TGTGCCAGTTTTCCGACAGGGGTTGAAACTGAAGCTTTCTTT	CASFPTGVETEAFF
TRBD1	few	TRBV4-2	TRBJ1-2	TGTGCCAGCAGCCCCGGAGACAGGGCCACGCTCGGCTACACCTTC	CASSPGDRATLGYTF
-	-	TRBV11-2	TRBJ1-3	TGTGCCAGCAGCCTAACTCCTGGAAACACCATATATTTT	CASSLTPGNTIYF
TRBD2	once	TRBV28	TRBJ2-1	TGTGCCAGCAGTGACCCCGGGACTAGCGGGAGGGGTGAGCAGTTCTTC	CASSDPGTSGRGEQFF
TRBD1	-	TRBV4-2	TRBJ2-7	TGTGCCAGCAGCCAAGAACGGACAGGGGGCTACGAGCAGTACTTC	CASSQERTGGYEQYF
-	-	TRBV28	TRBJ1-2	TGTGCCAGCAGTTTAGGGGGTTATGGCTACACCTTC	CASSLGGYGYTF
TRBD1	once	TRBV19	TRBJ2-2	TGTGCCAGTAGCCCGACAGGGGTCCCCGGGGAGCTGTTTTTT	CASSPTGVPGELFF
-	-	TRBV28	TRBJ1-4	TGTGCCAGCAGTTTTGAGGCGGGCGCAACTAATGAAAAACTGTTTTTT	CASSFEAGATNEKLFF
-	-	TRBV18	TRBJ2-2	TGTGCCAGCTCACCGTTCAGCGGCGGCACCGGGGAGCTGTTTTTT	CASSPFSGGTGELFF
-	-	TRBV7-2	TRBJ1-1	TGTGCCAGCAGCTTATTAGGGGACATGCTTTTGGGAGCTTTCTTT	CASSLLGDMLLGAFF
TRBD2	-	TRBV11-2	TRBJ2-2	TGTGCCAGCAGCCTCTCTTTAGCGGGAGCGGCGACCGGGGAGCTGTTTTTT	CASSLSLAGAATGELFF
TRBD2	-	TRBV18	TRBJ2-3	TGTGCCAGCTCACCACAGTTGATAGCGGGGTCTGATACGCAGTATTTT	CASSPQLIAGSDTQYF
-	-	TRBV7-9	TRBJ2-1	TGTGCCAGCAGCCCCTCCGGGAACTACAATGAGCAGTTCTTC	CASSPSGNYNEQFF
TRBD2	few	TRBV5-1	TRBJ2-1	TGCGCCAGCAGCTTGGCTGGGGACTATTCCAATGAGCAGTTCTTC	CASSLAGDYSNEQFF
-	few	TRBV29-1	TRBJ1-1	TGCAGCGTTGAAAGGGGGGTGAACACTGAAGCTTTCTTT	CSVERGVNTEAFF
-	-	TRBV9	TRBJ2-7	TGTGCCAGCAGCGTGACCCCGACTCCATCCTACGAGCAGTACTTC	CASSVTPTPSYEQYF
-	-	TRBV7-8	TRBJ2-1	TGTGCCAGCAGCTTAGTCGGCGGCCTAGCCGCCTACAATGAGCAGTTCTTC	CASSLVGGLAAYNEQFF
-	-	TRBV18	TRBJ2-7	TGTGCCAGCTCACTCCTTTCGGCGCCAGACTACGAGCAGTACTTC	CASSLLSAPDYEQYF
TRBD1	few	TRBV27	TRBJ2-3	TGTGCCAGCAGTGCTACGCGATTCCCGCGGCAGGGGGCGTCCACAGATACGCAGTATTTT	CASSATRFPRQGASTDTQYF
TRBD1	-	TRBV5-1	TRBJ1-2	TGCGCCAGCAACTTAGGGGGACAGGGCTACTACACCTTC	CASNLGGQGYYTF
TRBD1	-	TRBV11-3	TRBJ2-1	TGTGCCAGCAGCACCAGGGGGTGGGATGAGCAGTTCTTC	CASSTRGWDEQFF
-	-	TRBV10-2	TRBJ1-1	TGCGCCAGTAGGGGGGGACGGACTCACACTGAAGCTTTCTTT	CASRGGRTHTEAFF
TRBD2	-	TRBV28	TRBJ2-7	TGTGCCAGCAGTCCAACCGGGACTAGCGGGATCTACGAGCAGTACTTC	CASSPTGTSGIYEQYF
-	-	TRBV2	TRBJ2-7	TGTGCCAGCACCTTGGGAACAGGGTCGATGTACGAGCAGTACTTC	CASTLGTGSMYEQYF
-	-	TRBV7-3	TRBJ2-1	TGTGCCAGCAGCTTAGGGCTGGGGGGTACCAATGAGCAGTTCTTC	CASSLGLGGTNEQFF
TRBD2	once	TRBV2	TRBJ2-1	TGTGCCAGTGACACTAGCGGGAGTTACAATGAGCAGTTCTTC	CASDTSGSYNEQFF
TRBD1	-	TRBV5-1	TRBJ1-2	TGCGCCAGCAGTCGCGACAGGGTGTCTGGCTACACCTTC	CASSRDRVSGYTF
TRBD1	few	TRBV5-4	TRBJ1-1	TGTGCCAGCAGCTCGTCAGGGGGCATGAACACTGAAGCTTTCTTT	CASSSSGGMNTEAFF
-	-	TRBV11-2	TRBJ2-1	TGTGCCAGCAGCTTACGGTTCAATGAGCAGTTCTTC	CASSLRFNEQFF
TRBD2	-	TRBV6-1	TRBJ2-5	TGTGCCAGCAGTGCCCAGACTAGCGGGACCGGGGGGACCCAGTACTTC	CASSAQTSGTGGTQYF
-	-	TRBV13	TRBJ1-1	TGTGCCAGCAGCTTCGATCCGAGGATGAACACTGAAGCTTTCTTT	CASSFDPRMNTEAFF
-	-	TRBV2	TRBJ1-1	TGTGCCAGCAGGGAACAGGGCTTCACTGAAGCTTTCTTT	CASREQGFTEAFF